This T cell receptor beta chain was captured by sequencing in a study of blood T cells in healthy people across ages (dated by TCRdb to about 2015). Turning to the overall study: In model experiments, template switching captured roughly one uniquely barcoded TCR beta cDNA molecule for every two T cells. The study measured age-related changes in TCR beta repertoire diversity using deep sequencing normalized with unique cDNA molecular identifiers. To avoid experimental bias, donors of different ages were distributed randomly across sequencing lanes. Four age groups were formed from the donors: young (average 16 years), middle-aged (approximately 39), aged (over 55) and long-lived (less than 85). Using the same blood draw, the study looked at two additional independent replicas of 1 million unique cDNA reads for two donors, one aged 18 to 29 and the other aged 80 or older.

What the research found in general, with its limitations: Bulk unsorted PBMC profiling prevented conclusive comparison of naive and antigen-experienced compartments. There was a strong correlation between observed TCR beta diversity and the percentage of naive T cells measured by flow cytometry. Compared with the aged group, the long-lived group had more naive CD4+ T cells, fewer expanded clones and increased TCR diversity, suggesting age selection. As age increased, observed TCR beta diversity per million T cells dropped in a roughly linear way, and a significant reduction was already evident by age 40. Estimates of total diversity based on one million sequenced T cells were regarded as lower bounds and as underestimates. Because the CMV infection status of the donors was unknown, age-related changes in expanded clonotypes may potentially have been confounded.

The library was obtained by 5' RACE. Sequencing took place on an Illumina HiSeq 2500. A second PCR of roughly 6 to 11 cycles was run with a J-beta primer mix and a sample-barcoded 5' primer. Each TCR beta cDNA molecule received a unique molecular identifier from a template-switch 5' adaptor carrying 12 random nucleotides. Each sample yielded at least 3 million CDR3-containing paired-end reads. First-strand cDNA was synthesized from all RNA with the Mint cDNA synthesis kit, primed by a TRBC-specific oligonucleotide. All cDNA was treated with uracil-DNA glycosylase and then went through a first 18-cycle PCR with the universal primers M1SS and BC2_uni_R. In the original analysis: Each sample was normalized by randomly selecting 1 million high-quality reads, each carrying a distinct molecular identifier. Instead of being binned into consensus sequences, reads that shared molecular identifiers were thrown out. CDR3 identification, clonotype clustering and error correction used MiTCR with a Q25 quality threshold and the strictest error-elimination algorithm. A nonparametric unseen species model using Euler transformation provided a lower-bound estimate of total TCR beta diversity. TCRdb applied fastp at Q25 and MiXCR to the public reads, then kept only in-frame beta chains. Rows with a matching CDR3 protein are joined into one entry that keeps the most common DNA and genes. Here the V and J calls rest on TCRdb's processing, not on the authors' analysis. The sample table holds over a million distinct CDR3 sequences, of which roughly 43% were seen once. 4% of the sample rests with the top ten.

The roughly 42 donors, aged roughly 6 to 90 years, were systemically healthy Caucasian individuals from Russia. Approximately 9.3 milliliters of peripheral blood were drawn from each donor into EDTA-treated Vacutainer tubes. Ficoll-Paque density-gradient centrifugation was used to isolate PBMCs, with at least 7 million obtained per sample. Trizol reagent was used to extract total RNA from the PBMCs, yielding at least 5 micrograms per sample. The percentages of naive CD45RAhigh/CD27high T cells were determined by flow cytometry on a PBMC aliquot from every donor. As concerns this clonotype: There is no known antigen for this receptor. No base-level quality is on record; no much larger clone is a single base apart.

The source is a woman between 18 and 30 years old in good health. Sequenced: blood.

The bases are TGCAGTGCTAGAGATCGGAGGGTCGGGAACACTGAAGCTTTCTTT. It codes for CSARDRRVGNTEAFF. Here the chain combines TRBV20-1 and TRBJ1-1; the D gene is not confidently resolved. Including cysteine and phenylalanine, the CDR3 has 15 amino acids. Of all the DNA, just the CDR3 is kept, 45 bases in frame from base 1. V is reduced by 0 bases and J by 1 base, leaving a spacing of 12 bases between them. Taken from the germline V gene (reference sequence), the CDR1 and CDR2 loops are DFQATT and SNEGSKA.